This T cell receptor beta chain came from a study of T cell changes during pregnancy in multiple sclerosis. The V end was cut by 6 bases, the J end by 0 bases, with 9 bases between. Germline V gives CDR1 SGHAT, CDR2 FQNNGV. The CDR3 is 13 amino acids. Using immunoSEQ multiplex PCR, the repertoire was profiled, and TCRdb retains in-frame clones only, with some absent. The table records over 20,000 clones, roughly 90% of them present only once. This clonotype was obtained from a female donor with multiple sclerosis, enrolled in a pregnancy study. J is TRBJ2-7 and V is TRBV11-2; D remains unclear. The source material was CD8+ T cells from peripheral blood mononuclear cells, sampled after pregnancy. DNA for the CDR3: TGTGCCAGCAGACAAAGGAGCTCCTACGAGCAGTACTTC. This gives the protein CASRQRSSYEQYF.